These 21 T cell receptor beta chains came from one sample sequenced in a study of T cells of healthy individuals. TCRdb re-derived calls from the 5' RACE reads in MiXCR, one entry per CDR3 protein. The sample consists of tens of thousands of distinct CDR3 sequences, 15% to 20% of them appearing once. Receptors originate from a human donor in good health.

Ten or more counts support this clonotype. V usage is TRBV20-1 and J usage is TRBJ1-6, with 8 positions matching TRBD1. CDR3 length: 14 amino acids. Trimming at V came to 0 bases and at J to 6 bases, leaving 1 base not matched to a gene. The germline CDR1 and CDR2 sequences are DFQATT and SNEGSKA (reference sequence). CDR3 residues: CSAREDRANSPLHF. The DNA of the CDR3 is TGCAGTGCTAGAGAGGACAGGGCTAATTCACCCCTCCACTTT.

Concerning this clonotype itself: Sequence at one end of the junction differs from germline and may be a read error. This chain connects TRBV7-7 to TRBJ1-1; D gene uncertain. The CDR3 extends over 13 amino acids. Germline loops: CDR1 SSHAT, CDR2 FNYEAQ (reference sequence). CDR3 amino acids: CASSLYRNTEAFF. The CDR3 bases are TGTGCTAGCAGCTTATACCGGAACACTGAAGCTTTCTTT.

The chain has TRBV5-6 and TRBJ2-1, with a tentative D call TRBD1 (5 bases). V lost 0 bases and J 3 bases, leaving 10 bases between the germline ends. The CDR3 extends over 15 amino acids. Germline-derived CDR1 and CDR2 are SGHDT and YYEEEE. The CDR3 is CASSLGQGLYNEQFF. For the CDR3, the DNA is TGTGCCAGCAGCTTGGGGCAGGGCCTCTACAATGAGCAGTTCTTC. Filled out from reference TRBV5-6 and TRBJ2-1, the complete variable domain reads DAGVTQSPTHLIKTRGQQVTLRCSPKSGHDTVSWYQQALGQGPQFIFQYYEEEERQRGNFPDRFSGHQFPNYSSELNVNALLLGDSALYLCASSLGQGLYNEQFFGPGTRLTVL.

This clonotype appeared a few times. In DNA form, the CDR3 reads TGTGCCAGCAGTGACCCGGGACAAGCCTATGGCTACACCTTC. Protein product: CASSDPGQAYGYTF. The chain carries TRBV6-2 or TRBV6-3 and TRBJ1-2, with a tentative D call TRBD1 (6 bases). This CDR3 comprises 14 residues. V was shortened by 5 bases and J by 4 bases, with 14 bases between the two germline ends. The V gene's germline CDR1 is MNHEY and CDR2 SVGEGT.

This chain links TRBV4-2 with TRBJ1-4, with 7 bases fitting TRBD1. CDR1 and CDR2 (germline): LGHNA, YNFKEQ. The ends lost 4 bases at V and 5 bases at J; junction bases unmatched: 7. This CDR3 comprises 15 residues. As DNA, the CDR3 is TGTGCCAGCAGCCTTCGACAGGGCAAAAATGAAAAACTGTTTTTT. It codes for CASSLRQGKNEKLFF.

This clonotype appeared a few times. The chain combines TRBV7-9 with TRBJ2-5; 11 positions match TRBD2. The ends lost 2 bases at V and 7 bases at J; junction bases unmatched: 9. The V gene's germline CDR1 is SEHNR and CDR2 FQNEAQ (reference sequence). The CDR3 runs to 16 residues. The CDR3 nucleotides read TGTGCCAGCAGCTTATCCCCTCTAGCGGGGGGCGGGACCCAGTACTTC. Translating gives CASSLSPLAGGGTQYF.

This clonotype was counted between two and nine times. CDR3 sequence: CASSLLAGGNEQFF. The CDR3 nucleotides are TGTGCCAGCAGCTTATTAGCGGGAGGCAATGAGCAGTTCTTC. The chain has TRBV7-6 and TRBJ2-1, with TRBD2 matching over 10 bases. Germline CDR1 is SGHVS and CDR2 is FNYEAQ. Germline trimming cut 2 bases from V and 6 bases from J; bases unmatched to any gene: 1. The CDR3 extends over 14 amino acids.

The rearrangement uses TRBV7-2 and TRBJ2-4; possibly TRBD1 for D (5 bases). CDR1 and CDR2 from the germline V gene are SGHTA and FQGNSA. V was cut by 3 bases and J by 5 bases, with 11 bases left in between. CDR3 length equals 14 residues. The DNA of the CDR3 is TGTGCCAGCAGCTTCGACGTGGGGCAAAACATTCAGTACTTC. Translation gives CASSFDVGQNIQYF. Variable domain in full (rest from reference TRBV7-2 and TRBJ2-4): GAGVSQSPSNKVTEKGKDVELRCDPISGHTALYWYRQSLGQGLEFLIYFQGNSAPDKSGLPSDRFSAERTGGSVSTLTIQRTQQEDSAVYLCASSFDVGQNIQYFGAGTRLSVL.

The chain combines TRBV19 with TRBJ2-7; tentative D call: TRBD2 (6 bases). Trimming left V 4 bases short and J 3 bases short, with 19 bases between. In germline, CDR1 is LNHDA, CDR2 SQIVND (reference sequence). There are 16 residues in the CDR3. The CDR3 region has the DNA TGTGCCAGTAGTAAAACAACTAGCACCAAGTTCTACGAGCAGTACTTC. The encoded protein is CASSKTTSTKFYEQYF.

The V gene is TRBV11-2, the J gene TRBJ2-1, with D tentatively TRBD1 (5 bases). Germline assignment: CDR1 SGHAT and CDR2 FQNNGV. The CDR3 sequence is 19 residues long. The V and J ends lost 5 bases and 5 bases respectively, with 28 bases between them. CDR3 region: CASSPRKIRKGLYHNEQFF. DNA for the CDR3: TGTGCCAGCAGCCCACGGAAGATCCGAAAGGGGCTATACCACAATGAGCAGTTCTTC.

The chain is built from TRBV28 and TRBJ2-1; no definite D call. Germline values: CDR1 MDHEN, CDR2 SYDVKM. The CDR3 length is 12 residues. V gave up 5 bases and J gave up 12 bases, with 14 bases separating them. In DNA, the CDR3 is TGTGCCAGCAGTCCCACGTCTGTAAGGCAGTTCTTC. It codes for CASSPTSVRQFF. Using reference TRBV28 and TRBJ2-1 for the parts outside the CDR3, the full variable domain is DVKVTQSSRYLVKRTGEKVFLECVQDMDHENMFWYRQDPGLGLRLIYFSYDVKMKEKGDIPEGYSVSREKKERFSLILESASTNQTSMYLCASSPTSVRQFFGPGTRLTVL.

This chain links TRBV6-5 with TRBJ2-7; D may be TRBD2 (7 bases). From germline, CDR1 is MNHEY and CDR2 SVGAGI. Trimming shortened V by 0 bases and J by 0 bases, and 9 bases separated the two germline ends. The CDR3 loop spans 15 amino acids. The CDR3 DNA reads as TGTGCCAGCAGTTACTCGGCGGGGGCCTCCTACGAGCAGTACTTC. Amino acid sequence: CASSYSAGASYEQYF.

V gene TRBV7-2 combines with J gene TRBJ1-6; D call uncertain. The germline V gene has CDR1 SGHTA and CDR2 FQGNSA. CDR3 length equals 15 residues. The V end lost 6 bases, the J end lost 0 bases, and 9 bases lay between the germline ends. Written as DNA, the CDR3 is TGTGCCAGCAGTGAGACTAGCTCCTATAATTCACCCCTCCACTTT. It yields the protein CASSETSSYNSPLHF.

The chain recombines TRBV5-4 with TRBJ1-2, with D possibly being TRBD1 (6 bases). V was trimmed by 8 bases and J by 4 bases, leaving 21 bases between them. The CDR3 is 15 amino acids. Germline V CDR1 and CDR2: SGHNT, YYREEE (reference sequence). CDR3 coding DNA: TGTGCCAGTACGTTCGGGGGGCGCCCTTCCTATGGCTACACCTTC. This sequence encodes CASTFGGRPSYGYTF. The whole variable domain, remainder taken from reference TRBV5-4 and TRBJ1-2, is ETGVTQSPTHLIKTRGQQVTLRCSSQSGHNTVSWYQQALGQGPQFIFQYYREEENGRGNFPPRFSGLQFPNYSSELNVNALELDDSALYLCASTFGGRPSYGYTFGSGTRLTVV.

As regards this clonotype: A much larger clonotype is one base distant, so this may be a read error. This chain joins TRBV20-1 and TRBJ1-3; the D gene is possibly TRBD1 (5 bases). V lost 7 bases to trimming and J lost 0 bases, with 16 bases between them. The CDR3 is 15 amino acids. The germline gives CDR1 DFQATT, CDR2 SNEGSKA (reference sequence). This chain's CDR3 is CSVSGYPNSGNTIYF. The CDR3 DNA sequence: TGCAGTGTGTCAGGGTATCCGAACTCTGGAAACACCATATATTTT.

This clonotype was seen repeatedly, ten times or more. The CDR3 DNA follows: TGTGCCAGCGGACAGGGGCGGACTGAAGCTTTCTTT. It is translated as CASGQGRTEAFF. The chain couples TRBV2 to TRBJ1-1, with 9 bases fitting TRBD1. This CDR3 has 12 amino acids. CDR1 SNHLY and CDR2 FYNNEI come from the germline V gene. V lost 8 bases to trimming and J lost 5 bases; unmatched junction nucleotides: 3.

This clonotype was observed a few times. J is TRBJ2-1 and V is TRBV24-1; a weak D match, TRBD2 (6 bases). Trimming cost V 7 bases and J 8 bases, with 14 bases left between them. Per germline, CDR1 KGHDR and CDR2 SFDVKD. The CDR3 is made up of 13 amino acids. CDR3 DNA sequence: TGTGCCACCAGCTCAGGTAGCGGCGATGAGCAGTTCTTC. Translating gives CATSSGSGDEQFF.

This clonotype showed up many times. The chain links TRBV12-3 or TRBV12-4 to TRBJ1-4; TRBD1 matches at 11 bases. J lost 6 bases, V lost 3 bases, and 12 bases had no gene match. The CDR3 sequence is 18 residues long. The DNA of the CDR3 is TGTGCCAGCAGTTTTTCCGGGACAGGGGGATCCGGTTATGAAAAACTGTTTTTT. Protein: CASSFSGTGGSGYEKLFF.

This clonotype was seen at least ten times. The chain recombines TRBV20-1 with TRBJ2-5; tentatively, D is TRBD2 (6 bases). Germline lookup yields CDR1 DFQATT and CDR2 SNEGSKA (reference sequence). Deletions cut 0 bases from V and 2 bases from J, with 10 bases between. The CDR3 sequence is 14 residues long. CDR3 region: CSARDGAGQETQYF. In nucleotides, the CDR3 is TGCAGTGCTAGAGATGGTGCGGGACAAGAGACCCAGTACTTC.

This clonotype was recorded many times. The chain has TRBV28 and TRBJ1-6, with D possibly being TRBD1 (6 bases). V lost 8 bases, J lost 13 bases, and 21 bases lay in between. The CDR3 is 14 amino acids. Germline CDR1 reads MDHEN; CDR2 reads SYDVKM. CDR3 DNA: TGTGCCAGCCTAACCGGGACATTCCCTCAGCCCCTCCACTTT. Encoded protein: CASLTGTFPQPLHF.

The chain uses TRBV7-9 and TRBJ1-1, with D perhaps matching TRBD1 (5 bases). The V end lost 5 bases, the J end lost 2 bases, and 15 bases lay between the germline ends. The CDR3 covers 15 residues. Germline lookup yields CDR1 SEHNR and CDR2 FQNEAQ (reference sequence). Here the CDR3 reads CASSPTGGKNTEAFF. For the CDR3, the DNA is TGTGCCAGCAGCCCGACCGGGGGAAAAAACACTGAAGCTTTCTTT.